This T cell receptor (beta chain) was sequenced in a study of technical replicates of blood from a few donors. This clone was detected only once. Per germline, CDR1 ENHRY and CDR2 SYGVKD. The ends were cut back, 3 bases at V and 3 bases at J, with 15 bases in the middle. The CDR3 runs 15 residues. Profiling relied on immunoSEQ multiplex PCR, and the TCRdb table lists in-frame clones only, not all of them. This table has about 73,000 clones, 90% to 95% appearing once. This chain uses TRBV10-3 with TRBJ2-7; no clear D gene. Specimen: T cells isolated from PBMCs. The source of this sequence is a human donor in good health. The CDR3 loop reads CAISDFVSGNYEQYF. Written as DNA, the CDR3 is TGTGCCATCAGTGACTTTGTTTCCGGTAACTACGAGCAGTACTTC.